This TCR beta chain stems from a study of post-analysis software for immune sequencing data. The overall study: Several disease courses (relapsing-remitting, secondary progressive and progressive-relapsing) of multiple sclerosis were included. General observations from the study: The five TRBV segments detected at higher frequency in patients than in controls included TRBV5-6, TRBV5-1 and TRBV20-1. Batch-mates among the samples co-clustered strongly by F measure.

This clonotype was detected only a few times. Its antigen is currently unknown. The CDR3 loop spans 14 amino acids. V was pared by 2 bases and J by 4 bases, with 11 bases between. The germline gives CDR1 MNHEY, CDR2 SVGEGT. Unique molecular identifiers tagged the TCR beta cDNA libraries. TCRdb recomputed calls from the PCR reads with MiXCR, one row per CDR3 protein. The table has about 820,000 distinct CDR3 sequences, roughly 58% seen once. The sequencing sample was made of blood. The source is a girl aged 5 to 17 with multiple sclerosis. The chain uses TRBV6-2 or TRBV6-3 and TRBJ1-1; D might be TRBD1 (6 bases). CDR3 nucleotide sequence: TGTGCCAGCAGTTACACGGGGGCCGTCACTGAAGCTTTCTTT. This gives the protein CASSYTGAVTEAFF.